The 10 T cell receptor beta chains listed next were all sequenced from one sample in a study of blood T cell repertoires in COVID-19. The data were produced by immunoSEQ multiplex PCR, yet TCRdb's version contains in-frame clones alone and is incomplete. Of approximately 81,000 clones detected, roughly four fifths appear once; the ten largest clones hold about 6.9%. Sequenced sample: peripheral blood. The origin of the receptors is a human donor in a cohort sampled during active COVID-19.

This chain connects TRBV4-2 to TRBJ2-7; 9 positions match TRBD2. Germline V gives CDR1 LGHNA, CDR2 YNFKEQ. The CDR3 runs to 15 residues. V lost 2 bases to trimming and J lost 6 bases; unmatched junction nucleotides: 8. The CDR3 sequence: CASSQLRGGGFEQYF. CDR3 nucleotides: TGTGCCAGCAGCCAATTGCGGGGGGGCGGATTCGAGCAGTACTTC.

The V gene is TRBV11-1, the J gene TRBJ1-2; D might be TRBD1 (5 bases). The germline V and J ends were trimmed by 3 bases and 7 bases, with 12 bases remaining between them. Per germline, CDR1 SGHAT and CDR2 FQDESV (reference sequence). This CDR3 spans 13 amino acids. The CDR3 DNA sequence: TGTGCCAGCAGCTTCCACAAAGGGGTTGGCTACACCTTC. Its translation: CASSFHKGVGYTF.

Note on this clone: An end of the junction differs from the germline gene, which may be a read error. The rearrangement joins TRBV6-1 to TRBJ2-7; 7 positions match TRBD1. This CDR3 contains 14 residues. Looked up from germline, CDR1 is MNHNS and CDR2 is SASEGT. The CDR3: CASREGQVNYEQYF. The CDR3 region has the DNA TGTGCCAGCAGAGAAGGACAGGTGAACTACGAGCAGTACTTC.

The V and J genes are TRBV19 and TRBJ1-4; the D is unclear. The CDR3 loop spans 13 amino acids. Trimming pared 7 bases from V and 0 bases from J, leaving 6 bases between. CDR1 and CDR2 (germline): LNHDA, SQIVND (reference sequence). The CDR3 nucleotides read TGTGCCAGTAAATACTCAACTAATGAAAAACTGTTTTTT. As protein: CASKYSTNEKLFF.

This clone is a singleton in its sample. The chain carries TRBV2 and TRBJ1-5; D unresolved. The V gene lost 2 bases and the J gene lost 2 bases, with 7 bases spanning the gap. The CDR3 runs 14 residues. CDR1 and CDR2 (germline): SNHLY, FYNNEI. The CDR3 DNA reads TGTGCCAGCAGTGAACGAGGCGGCAATCAGCCCCAGCATTTT. It encodes CASSERGGNQPQHF.

The V gene is TRBV11-3, the J gene TRBJ2-5, with 12 bases matching TRBD2. The CDR3 loop spans 16 amino acids. V lost 4 bases, J lost 4 bases, and 7 bases stayed unmatched. Germline lookup yields CDR1 SGHNT and CDR2 YENEEA. The CDR3 region is CASSSSSGGAGETQYF. The CDR3 DNA is TGTGCCAGCAGCTCATCTAGCGGGGGGGCCGGAGAGACCCAGTACTTC.

The chain employs TRBV5-1 and TRBJ2-7; weak D call: TRBD2 (7 bases). Germline lookup yields CDR1 SGHRS and CDR2 YFSETQ. V was cut by 7 bases and J by 7 bases, with 15 bases left in between. The CDR3 spans 12 residues. The CDR3 region is CASGRGAREQYF. DNA for the CDR3: TGCGCCAGCGGTCGGGGGGCGCGGGAGCAGTACTTC.

The chain links TRBV18 to TRBJ2-1; TRBD1 matches at 9 bases. CDR1 KGHSH and CDR2 LQKENI come from the germline V gene. J lost 2 bases, V lost 4 bases, and 3 bases had no gene match. The CDR3 is 15 residues long. CDR3 in DNA: TGTGCCAGCTCACTGGGGGACAGGGCCTACAATGAGCAGTTCTTC. Translation gives CASSLGDRAYNEQFF. Variable domain in full (rest from reference TRBV18 and TRBJ2-1): NAGVMQNPRHLVRRRGQEARLRCSPMKGHSHVYWYRQLPEEGLKFMVYLQKENIIDESGMPKERFSAEFPKEGPSILRIQQVVRGDSAAYFCASSLGDRAYNEQFFGPGTRLTVL.

The chain couples TRBV3-1 (or the pseudogene TRBV3-2) to TRBJ1-3; D remains ambiguous. Trimming cost V 4 bases and J 2 bases, with 6 bases left between them. This CDR3 is built from 13 residues. CDR1 is LGHDT and CDR2 is YNNKEL in the germline V gene (reference sequence). In DNA, the CDR3 is TGTGCCAGCAGCCTGGCCCCTGGAAACACCATATATTTT. This encodes CASSLAPGNTIYF.

This clone was seen only a few times. In DNA, the CDR3 is TGTGCGACCAAGGGGCAAACCGGGGAGCTGTTTTTT. It translates to CATKGQTGELFF. The chain employs TRBV9 and TRBJ2-2; perhaps TRBD1 as D (5 bases). The germline V gene has CDR1 SGDLS and CDR2 YYNGEE. This CDR3 region has 12 residues.